Listed below are T cell receptor beta chains from one sample, sequenced in a study of post-analysis software for immune sequencing data. TCRdb reprocessed the PCR reads via MiXCR and lists one record per CDR3 protein. The table lists under 650,000 distinct CDR3 sequences, 44% of them singletons. The sequencing sample was made of blood. All receptors come from a girl aged 5-17 years with multiple sclerosis. The conserved cysteine and the conserved F or W are not part of the CDR3 here.

v_gene	CDR3aa
TRBV6-5	ASSYSTQNTEAF
TRBV7-8	ASSFSRDGSYEQY
TRBV7-9	ASSRTGASYGYT
TRBV30	AWRDRGQNGYT
TRBV14	ASSQDISGEQY
TRBV13	ASSLDRVPYNEQF
TRBV2	ASSEEGLDEQF
TRBV5-1	ASSHGRTVLAGYGYT
TRBV12-3/TRBV12-4	ASSSGRTATNEKLF
TRBV20-1	SASRLPGTSGLVSYNEQF
TRBV5-1	ASSLEAAYGYT
TRBV25-1	ASSEPGGAYEQY
TRBV12-3/TRBV12-4	ASSSGAGETQY
TRBV21-1	ASSRGSQMGEQF
TRBV20-1	SATWNTEAF
TRBV10-3	AISETGEVTEAF
TRBV6-2/TRBV6-3	ASRAGSGTSKDTQY
TRBV12-3/TRBV12-4	ASSQYREQTPLH
TRBV12-3/TRBV12-4	ASSFSIRRETQY
TRBV7-6	ASRPTPDTIKQY
TRBV5-6	ASSIFDRFGTEAF
TRBV9	ASRQESTDTQY
TRBV3-1	ASSQKPFGREGETQY
TRBV6-1	ASSAGASGYEQF
TRBV6-5	ASSYGLAGGYNEQF
TRBV29-1	SVGHRTAYGYT
TRBV12-3/TRBV12-4	ASSISSGNQPQH